This passage covers 20 T cell receptor beta chains from one sample sequenced in a study of cytomegalovirus exposure and HLA in healthy donors. The PCR employed 60 Vbeta primers together with 13 Jbeta primers. Repertoires were generated with immunoSEQ multiplex PCR, while TCRdb's copy carries only in-frame clones and drops some. The sample holds some 100,000 clones, around 85% seen once. The sample consisted of PBMCs. Source of these receptors: a man aged 30 to 45 in good health and CMV-seronegative.

The genes are TRBV7-2 and TRBJ2-1, with D possibly TRBD2 on 6 matching bases. Germline CDR1 is SGHTA and CDR2 is FQGNSA. The CDR3 runs to 12 residues. With 3 bases removed from V and 8 bases from J, the gap between germline ends came to 8 bases. CDR3 sequence (DNA): TGTGCCAGCAGCTTGCGGGACTATGAGCAGTTCTTC. Its translation is CASSLRDYEQFF.

The V and J genes are TRBV9 and TRBJ2-1; 12 nucleotides agree with TRBD2. This CDR3 is built from 15 residues. Trimming at V came to 0 bases and at J to 8 bases, leaving 3 bases not matched to a gene. Germline CDR1 SGDLS, CDR2 YYNGEE. Here the CDR3 reads CASSVDLAGGYEQFF. CDR3 coding DNA: TGTGCCAGCAGCGTAGATCTAGCGGGAGGGTATGAGCAGTTCTTC.

As for this clone: Other DNA sequences in this sample translate to the same CDR3. V gene TRBV5-1 combines with J gene TRBJ2-3, with D perhaps TRBD2 (5 bases). Trimming shortened V by 1 base and J by 0 bases, and 9 bases separated the two germline ends. CDR3 length equals 15 residues. The germline gives CDR1 SGHRS, CDR2 YFSETQ. For the CDR3, the DNA is TGCGCCAGCAGCTTGTTTGGCGGGAGCACAGATACGCAGTATTTT. Translation: CASSLFGGSTDTQYF.

This clone showed up just a few times. This chain joins TRBV7-9 and TRBJ1-5; TRBD1 agrees at 9 bases. The CDR3 is made up of 15 amino acids. The V and J ends lost 4 bases and 4 bases, in that order; junction bases with no gene match: 5. Germline-derived CDR1 and CDR2 are SEHNR and FQNEAQ (reference sequence). CDR3 DNA sequence: TGTGCCAGCAGCTCCGGACAGGGGTATAATCAGCCCCAGCATTTT. Amino acids: CASSSGQGYNQPQHF.

CDR3 sequence: CASGDSFPDTQYF. The CDR3 bases are TGTGCCAGCGGGGACAGCTTCCCAGATACGCAGTATTTT. The chain joins TRBV27 to TRBJ2-3, with 7 bases lining up with TRBD1. V was clipped by 8 bases and J by 4 bases; unmatched bases: 6. Germline lookup yields CDR1 MNHEY and CDR2 SMNVEV (reference sequence). This CDR3 is 13 amino acids long.

The chain couples TRBV29-1 to TRBJ1-4, with D maybe TRBD1 (5 bases). This CDR3 has 13 residues. CDR1 is SQVTM and CDR2 is ANQGSEA in the germline V gene. The V end lost 5 bases, the J end lost 8 bases, and 15 bases lay between the germline ends. The CDR3 reads CSVSVREYEKLFF. The CDR3 nucleotides read TGCAGCGTTTCGGTCAGGGAATACGAAAAACTGTTTTTT.

The chain recombines TRBV6-1 with TRBJ2-7; weak D call: TRBD1 (5 bases). The CDR3 spans 13 residues. From germline, CDR1 is MNHNS and CDR2 SASEGT. The V end was cut by 6 bases, the J end by 5 bases, with 14 bases between. For the CDR3, the DNA is TGTGCCAGCAGAGGGCAGGGTCAGGACGAGCAGTACTTC. Translated, it gives CASRGQGQDEQYF.

In DNA, the CDR3 is TGTGCCAGCAGCATCGGGACAGGAACGGGCTACGAGCAGTACTTC. Protein sequence: CASSIGTGTGYEQYF. The chain has TRBV9 and TRBJ2-7, with 8 bases that match TRBD1. J lost 3 bases, V lost 4 bases, and 9 bases had no gene match. CDR3 length: 15 residues. CDR1 SGDLS and CDR2 YYNGEE come from the germline V gene.

The chain joins TRBV4-1 to TRBJ2-7, with a possible D match to TRBD1 (5 bases). CDR3 length equals 16 residues. The germline V gene has CDR1 MGHRA and CDR2 YSYEKL. V was cut by 5 bases and J by 5 bases, with 22 bases left in between. CDR3 nucleotide sequence: TGCGCCAGCAGCTCCTCGACAGTCCCATACCCCCACGAGCAGTACTTC. This translates into CASSSSTVPYPHEQYF.

The chain joins TRBV6-5 to TRBJ2-7; 11 bases are shared with TRBD1. Losses at the gene ends were 0 bases for V and 2 bases for J; bases not matched to a gene: 3. From germline, CDR1 is MNHEY and CDR2 SVGAGI. The CDR3 length is 16 residues. CDR3 DNA sequence: TGTGCCAGCAGTTACTCAGGGGACAGGGGGGCCTACGAGCAGTACTTC. Protein: CASSYSGDRGAYEQYF.

This clone was counted between two and nine times. The gene calls are TRBV2 and TRBJ1-6; no definite D call. V lost 7 bases to trimming and J lost 7 bases, with 14 bases between them. Germline loops: CDR1 SNHLY, CDR2 FYNNEI. The CDR3 is made up of 14 amino acids. CDR3 sequence: CASTPESANSPLHF. CDR3 sequence (DNA): TGTGCCAGCACCCCTGAAAGCGCGAATTCACCCCTCCACTTT.

The rearrangement uses TRBV5-1 and TRBJ2-2; 11 bases line up with TRBD2. V lost 4 bases and J lost 7; bases outside the gene matches: 3. Germline CDR1 is SGHRS and CDR2 is YFSETQ. CDR3 length: 14 amino acids. CDR3 loop: CASSAGTSGGELFF. CDR3 in DNA: TGCGCCAGCAGCGCCGGGACTAGCGGCGGGGAGCTGTTTTTT.

As concerns this clone: This sample also contains other DNA sequences that code for the same CDR3. The chain uses TRBV5-1 and TRBJ2-1, with TRBD2 identical over 9 bases. The germline V gene encodes CDR1 SGHRS and CDR2 YFSETQ. This CDR3 region has 15 residues. V lost 0 bases and J lost 4; bases outside the gene matches: 2. The CDR3 protein is CASSLAAGGYNEQFF. CDR3 DNA sequence: TGCGCCAGCAGCTTGGCCGCGGGGGGGTACAATGAGCAGTTCTTC.

The V call is TRBV4-1, the J call TRBJ2-5; 8 nucleotides line up with TRBD2. CDR3 length: 15 residues. Germline loops: CDR1 MGHRA, CDR2 YSYEKL. Trimming at V came to 4 bases and at J to 2 bases, leaving 6 bases not matched to a gene. The CDR3 protein is CASSPREGIQETQYF. The CDR3 bases are TGCGCCAGCAGCCCCCGGGAGGGAATACAAGAGACCCAGTACTTC.

The chain combines TRBV5-1 with TRBJ2-7; D ambiguous. CDR1 and CDR2 (germline): SGHRS, YFSETQ. The CDR3 has 15 residues. Trimming shortened V by 0 bases and J by 2 bases, and 12 bases separated the two germline ends. The CDR3 region has the DNA TGCGCCAGCAGCTTGGAGTTCCCCCGGGCCTACGAGCAGTACTTC. This codes for CASSLEFPRAYEQYF.

The gene calls are TRBV15 and TRBJ1-5; TRBD1 matches 8 bases. Trimming took 0 bases from V and 4 from J; bases not matched to a gene: 8. Germline CDR1 reads LNHNV; CDR2 reads YYDKDF (reference sequence). This CDR3 spans 17 amino acids. CDR3 nucleotides: TGTGCCACCAGCAGAGACCCCGACAGGGGCCGTAATCAGCCCCAGCATTTT. It translates to CATSRDPDRGRNQPQHF.

The V and J genes are TRBV2 and TRBJ2-3; D is uncertain. The CDR3 consists of 15 residues. Trimming took 5 bases from V and 1 from J, leaving 13 bases between them. CDR1 SNHLY and CDR2 FYNNEI come from the germline V gene. As DNA, the CDR3 is TGTGCCAGCAGTCCCAACCGGGTCCGCACAGATACGCAGTATTTT. This gives the protein CASSPNRVRTDTQYF.

V is TRBV29-1 and J is TRBJ2-3; TRBD2 might be the D (7 bases). In germline, CDR1 is SQVTM, CDR2 ANQGSEA. V was clipped by 4 bases and J by 3 bases, with 26 bases between them. The CDR3 contains 18 residues. The CDR3 region is CSVGGGPLTGTRTDTQYF. The CDR3, as DNA: TGCAGCGTTGGGGGGGGGCCCCTGACCGGGACGAGGACAGATACGCAGTATTTT.

The V call is TRBV14, the J call TRBJ2-1, with 8 positions matching TRBD2. The V gene end was trimmed by 1 base and the J gene end by 4 bases; junction bases not matched to a gene: 12. The germline V gene encodes CDR1 SGHDN and CDR2 FVKESK. The CDR3 consists of 18 residues. The CDR3: CASSQGIAGSRIYNEQFF. The CDR3 DNA reads as TGTGCCAGCAGCCAAGGGATAGCGGGATCGCGGATTTACAATGAGCAGTTCTTC.

The rearrangement joins TRBV30 to TRBJ2-2; 12 nucleotides line up with TRBD2. J gave up 2 bases and V 6 bases, and 22 bases lay outside the gene matches. Germline V gene lookup returns CDR1 GTSNPN and CDR2 SVGIG (reference sequence). The CDR3 consists of 21 residues. CDR3 DNA: TGTGCCTGTAGACCTTCGTGGCTAGCGGGAGGGCCTAGGTCAAACACCGGGGAGCTGTTTTTT. Translating gives CACRPSWLAGGPRSNTGELFF.